The 22 T cell receptor beta chains presented below share a single source sample, sequenced in a study of cytomegalovirus exposure and HLA in healthy donors. Primers for the PCR totalled 60 Vbeta and 13 Jbeta. Some clones are missing from TCRdb's copy, which holds only in-frame ones; the method was immunoSEQ multiplex PCR. The sample consists of about 130,000 clones, approximately 80% of them appearing once. Specimen: PBMCs. The receptors shown here come from a woman in her thirties or forties in good health and CMV-seronegative.

The chain has TRBV7-3 and TRBJ2-7; TRBD2 matches 9 bases. V lost 3 bases, J lost 3 bases, and 15 bases stayed unmatched. Germline V gene lookup returns CDR1 SGHTA and CDR2 FQGTGA. The length of the CDR3 is 18 residues. This chain's CDR3 is CASSFRLRGTSNRYEQYF. The CDR3 nucleotides read TGTGCCAGCAGCTTTCGGCTCCGTGGGACTAGCAATCGCTACGAGCAGTACTTC.

The genes are TRBV18 and TRBJ1-1, with TRBD1 matching over 7 bases. After removal of 6 bases from V and 4 bases from J, the junction contained 11 bases not matched to a gene. Germline CDR1 reads KGHSH; CDR2 reads LQKENI. The CDR3 covers 15 residues. Written as DNA, the CDR3 is TGTGCCAGCTCCCAAAGTAGACAGGGTGGCACTGAAGCTTTCTTT. It codes for CASSQSRQGGTEAFF.

This clone was detected only a few times. J is TRBJ2-2 and V is TRBV15, with 11 bases identical to TRBD1. The CDR3 is 15 residues long. Trimming cost V 3 bases and J 8 bases; bases outside gene matches: 5. Germline assignment: CDR1 LNHNV and CDR2 YYDKDF (reference sequence). CDR3 nucleotides: TGTGCCACCAGCAGTCCCGGACAGGGGGCGGGGGAGCTGTTTTTT. This encodes CATSSPGQGAGELFF.

A single count supports this clone. The chain carries TRBV5-5 and TRBJ2-2, with D hard to call. Germline CDR1 SGHKS, CDR2 YYEKEE (reference sequence). The CDR3 consists of 14 residues. Trimming removed 4 bases from V and 4 bases from J, with 11 bases in between. CDR3 DNA sequence: TGTGCCAGCAGCATACAGAGTATCACCGGGGAGCTGTTTTTT. Amino acids: CASSIQSITGELFF. Supplemented by reference TRBV5-5 and TRBJ2-2, the full variable domain reads DAGVTQSPTHLIKTRGQQVTLRCSPISGHKSVSWYQQVLGQGPQFIFQYYEKEERGRGNFPDRFSARQFPNYSSELNVNALLLGDSALYLCASSIQSITGELFFGEGSRLTVL.

In DNA, the CDR3 is TGTGCCAGTAGTGTCAGGGGGGAGAGCTCCTACGAGCAGTACTTC. The encoded protein is CASSVRGESSYEQYF. The V and J genes are TRBV19 and TRBJ2-7; D possibly corresponds to TRBD1 (7 bases). V was clipped by 5 bases and J by 0 bases, with 14 bases between them. Germline V gives CDR1 LNHDA, CDR2 SQIVND (reference sequence). This CDR3 region has 15 residues.

J is TRBJ1-2 and V is TRBV27, with TRBD1 identical over 9 bases. After removal of 3 bases from V and 7 bases from J, the junction contained 9 bases not matched to a gene. Germline V gives CDR1 MNHEY, CDR2 SMNVEV (reference sequence). The CDR3 has 15 residues. The CDR3 reads CASSFLGTGNSGYTF. The CDR3 DNA is TGTGCCAGCAGTTTTTTAGGGACAGGGAATTCTGGCTACACCTTC.

This rearrangement joins TRBV6-1 to TRBJ2-3; possible D gene TRBD2, 5 bases. Germline CDR1 and CDR2: MNHNS and SASEGT. V gave up 4 bases and J gave up 6 bases, with 20 bases separating them. CDR3 length: 16 amino acids. The CDR3 loop is CASSARTSLPGDTQYF. For the CDR3, the DNA is TGTGCCAGCAGTGCCCGGACTTCCTTGCCGGGGGATACGCAGTATTTT.

This chain connects TRBV19 to TRBJ2-7; 8 bases line up with TRBD1. In germline, CDR1 is LNHDA, CDR2 SQIVND (reference sequence). The trim removed 3 bases at V and 5 bases at J, leaving 6 bases unmatched. This CDR3 region has 14 residues. Here the CDR3 reads CASSIAGGLNEQYF. Written as DNA, the CDR3 is TGTGCCAGTAGTATCGCAGGGGGCCTGAACGAGCAGTACTTC.

The rearrangement links TRBV5-1 to TRBJ2-7, with 11 bases fitting TRBD1. The ends lost 2 bases at V and 9 bases at J; junction bases unmatched: 7. This CDR3 is built from 14 residues. Germline CDR1 is SGHRS and CDR2 is YFSETQ. The CDR3 nucleotides are TGCGCCAGCAGCTTAGGGACAGGGGGTTCATTGCAGTACTTC. Translated, it gives CASSLGTGGSLQYF.

This chain uses TRBV10-3 with TRBJ1-1, with TRBD1 as a possible D gene (6 bases). The V gene's germline CDR1 is ENHRY and CDR2 SYGVKD. Trimming shortened V by 2 bases and J by 2 bases, and 12 bases separated the two germline ends. This CDR3 has 15 residues. CDR3 residues: CAISEVGGGNTEAFF. The CDR3 coding sequence is TGTGCCATCAGTGAGGTGGGGGGGGGCAACACTGAAGCTTTCTTT.

J is TRBJ2-5 and V is TRBV27; 9 bases are a match to TRBD2. This CDR3 region has 16 residues. Germline CDR1 and CDR2: MNHEY and SMNVEV (reference sequence). V was clipped by 5 bases and J by 4 bases; unmatched bases: 11. The CDR3 DNA follows: TGTGCCAGCAGTCCGCGGGGAGCGGGGGGTGTAGAGACCCAGTACTTC. Translation gives CASSPRGAGGVETQYF.

This CDR3 is CASSQERQGSNSPLHF. Here the CDR3 DNA reads TGCGCCAGCAGCCAAGAGCGGCAGGGGTCAAATTCACCCCTCCACTTT. This rearrangement joins TRBV4-1 to TRBJ1-6; weak D call: TRBD1 (6 bases). The germline V gene encodes CDR1 MGHRA and CDR2 YSYEKL. The CDR3 runs 16 residues. Trimming removed 0 bases from V and 7 bases from J, with 13 bases in between.

V and J are TRBV7-2 and TRBJ2-5; TRBD2 agrees at 8 bases. V shed 3 bases and J 2 bases; nucleotides not matched to a gene: 2. This CDR3 contains 14 residues. Germline V gene sequence: CDR1 SGHTA, CDR2 FQGNSA. CDR3 region: CASSFTSGQETQYF. DNA for the CDR3: TGTGCCAGCAGCTTTACTAGCGGTCAAGAGACCCAGTACTTC.

V and J are TRBV6-1 and TRBJ2-2; TRBD2 matches 8 bases. Germline CDR1 MNHNS, CDR2 SASEGT. V was pared by 6 bases and J by 4 bases, with 4 bases of the junction left unmatched. This CDR3 comprises 14 residues. The CDR3 bases are TGTGCCAGCAGGTTAGCGGGGAGCACCGGGGAGCTGTTTTTT. Translation gives CASRLAGSTGELFF.

This clone was counted between two and nine times. J is TRBJ1-2 and V is TRBV6-5; D is perhaps TRBD1 (6 bases). Germline V gene lookup returns CDR1 MNHEY and CDR2 SVGAGI. V lost 0 bases and J 6 bases, leaving 14 bases between the germline ends. The CDR3 consists of 15 residues. The DNA of the CDR3 is TGTGCCAGCAGTTACTCTGTACAGGGTGGGAATGGCTACACCTTC. This gives the protein CASSYSVQGGNGYTF.

The chain uses TRBV29-1 and TRBJ2-7, with 9 bases that match TRBD2. The V gene's germline CDR1 is SQVTM and CDR2 ANQGSEA. With 6 bases clipped from V and 0 bases from J, the junction kept 3 bases outside the gene matches. There are 13 residues in the CDR3. The CDR3 coding sequence is TGCAGCGTACTAGCGGGCCACTCCTACGAGCAGTACTTC. This translates into CSVLAGHSYEQYF.

The CDR3 is CASTSGTGPNTEAFF. In nucleotides, the CDR3 is TGTGCCAGTACTTCCGGGACAGGGCCGAACACTGAAGCTTTCTTT. The rearrangement joins TRBV19 to TRBJ1-1; 9 bases fit TRBD1. Germline V gives CDR1 LNHDA, CDR2 SQIVND (reference sequence). Losses at the gene ends were 7 bases for V and 1 base for J; bases not matched to a gene: 7. This CDR3 region has 15 residues.

The J gene is TRBJ2-1, the V gene TRBV7-2; 7 bases fit TRBD2. Trimming at V came to 2 bases and at J to 5 bases, leaving 6 bases not matched to a gene. Germline V gene sequence: CDR1 SGHTA, CDR2 FQGNSA. The CDR3 contains 15 residues. As DNA, the CDR3 is TGTGCCAGCAGCTTATTCGGGAGGACCCACAATGAGCAGTTCTTC. It codes for CASSLFGRTHNEQFF. The whole variable domain, remainder taken from reference TRBV7-2 and TRBJ2-1, is GAGVSQSPSNKVTEKGKDVELRCDPISGHTALYWYRQSLGQGLEFLIYFQGNSAPDKSGLPSDRFSAERTGGSVSTLTIQRTQQEDSAVYLCASSLFGRTHNEQFFGPGTRLTVL.

In nucleotides, the CDR3 is TGTGCCAGCAGTCGACAGGGGGCTAATGAGCAGTTCTTC. Amino acid sequence: CASSRQGANEQFF. The chain links TRBV25-1 to TRBJ2-1; 10 bases line up with TRBD1. Unmatched junction bases numbered 2, after V lost 5 bases and J lost 7 bases. The CDR3 loop spans 13 amino acids. Germline CDR1 and CDR2: MGHDK and SYGVNS. Together with reference TRBV25-1 and TRBJ2-1, the CDR3 gives the full variable domain: EADIYQTPRYLVIGTGKKITLECSQTMGHDKMYWYQQDPGMELHLIHYSYGVNSTEKGDLSSESTVSRIRTEHFPLTLESARPSHTSQYLCASSRQGANEQFFGPGTRLTVL.

The genes are TRBV6-6 and TRBJ2-5, with 8 bases identical to TRBD2. Germline CDR1 MNHNY, CDR2 SVGAGI (reference sequence). CDR3 length: 16 amino acids. V lost 0 bases to trimming and J lost 4 bases; unmatched junction nucleotides: 7. Here the CDR3 DNA reads TGTGCCAGCAGTTACTCGCCTAGCGGGTGGGGAGAGACCCAGTACTTC. The encoded protein is CASSYSPSGWGETQYF.

This chain connects TRBV15 to TRBJ1-4; TRBD1 might be the D (6 bases). The germline V gene has CDR1 LNHNV and CDR2 YYDKDF (reference sequence). The CDR3 loop spans 16 amino acids. The V gene lost 0 bases and the J gene lost 3 bases, with 11 bases spanning the gap. As DNA, the CDR3 is TGTGCCACCAGCAGAGATCCGGGGGGGCCTAATGAAAAACTGTTTTTT. Its protein is CATSRDPGGPNEKLFF.

The V gene is TRBV20-1, the J gene TRBJ2-7, with a weak D call TRBD2 (5 bases). The CDR3 contains 10 residues. Between the trimmed V and J ends, which lost 6 bases and 6 bases, there was a span of 9 bases. Germline CDR1 and CDR2: DFQATT and SNEGSKA (reference sequence). DNA of the CDR3: TGCAGTGCCCTTCGGGGCGAGCAGTACTTC. Amino acids: CSALRGEQYF.